The 23 T cell receptor beta chains below all came from one sample that was sequenced in a study of blood T cell repertoires in COVID-19. Assay: immunoSEQ multiplex PCR; the TCRdb copy retains only in-frame clones and omits some. Found here are tens of thousands of clones, more than 85% of them singletons; the top ten hold 3.9%. Sequenced material: peripheral blood. The source of these receptors is a middle-aged man with acute or convalescent COVID-19.

The rearrangement uses TRBV9 and TRBJ1-3; D is perhaps TRBD1 (6 bases). The CDR3 extends over 16 amino acids. Germline loops: CDR1 SGDLS, CDR2 YYNGEE. V was cut by 0 bases and J by 0 bases, with 10 bases left in between. The DNA for the CDR3 is TGTGCCAGCAGCGTAGATCAAGGGGGCTCTGGAAACACCATATATTTT. Its translation: CASSVDQGGSGNTIYF. Full variable domain (missing parts from reference TRBV9 and TRBJ1-3): DSGVTQTPKHLITATGQRVTLRCSPRSGDLSVYWYQQSLDQGLQFLIQYYNGEERAKGNILERFSAQQFPDLHSELNLSSLELGDSALYFCASSVDQGGSGNTIYFGEGSWLTVV.

The V and J genes are TRBV5-1 and TRBJ2-5; D perhaps matches TRBD2 (5 bases). Trimming removed 3 bases from V and 4 bases from J, with 10 bases in between. CDR1 SGHRS and CDR2 YFSETQ come from the germline V gene. The CDR3 runs 13 residues. Here the CDR3 reads CASSSRRGETQYF. CDR3 bases: TGCGCCAGCAGCTCAAGACGGGGAGAGACCCAGTACTTC.

The genes are TRBV6-5 and TRBJ2-1, with 8 bases that match TRBD1. The CDR3 is 14 amino acids. J lost 7 bases, V lost 7 bases, and 9 bases had no gene match. Germline V gives CDR1 MNHEY, CDR2 SVGAGI. The CDR3 DNA reads as TGTGCCAGCACCCCAAGGGACAGGAGAAATGAGCAGTTCTTC. Translating it yields CASTPRDRRNEQFF.

This chain uses TRBV11-2 with TRBJ2-1; D uncertain. This CDR3 contains 14 residues. The V gene's germline CDR1 is SGHAT and CDR2 FQNNGV. Trimming pared 5 bases from V and 2 bases from J, leaving 10 bases between. The CDR3 coding sequence is TGTGCCAGCAGCCCCAGGTATACCTACAATGAGCAGTTCTTC. As protein: CASSPRYTYNEQFF.

The chain couples TRBV6-5 to TRBJ1-1, with D possibly TRBD1 on 6 matching bases. V shed 5 bases and J shed 5 bases, with 15 bases lying between them. This CDR3 has 14 residues. Germline lookup yields CDR1 MNHEY and CDR2 SVGAGI. The CDR3 coding sequence is TGTGCCAGCAGTAGAACAGGGTTGGGGACTGAAGCTTTCTTT. Protein sequence: CASSRTGLGTEAFF.

In regard to this clone: Other DNA sequences in this specimen translate into the identical CDR3. This sequence joins TRBV15 and TRBJ2-1; unclear D gene. Trimming shortened V by 1 base and J by 0 bases, and 4 bases separated the two germline ends. CDR1 is LNHNV, CDR2 YYDKDF, per germline (reference sequence). This CDR3 has 14 residues. This CDR3 is CATSRGGSYNEQFF. The CDR3 region has the DNA TGTGCCACCAGCAGAGGAGGCTCCTACAATGAGCAGTTCTTC.

The chain links TRBV6-1 to TRBJ1-4; TRBD1 matches 8 bases. The CDR3 is 17 residues long. V lost 3 bases and J lost 2; bases outside the gene matches: 8. Germline V CDR1 and CDR2: MNHNS, SASEGT. CDR3 protein: CASSDPDRVRTNEKLFF. CDR3 in DNA: TGTGCCAGCAGTGATCCGGACAGGGTTAGGACTAATGAAAAACTGTTTTTT.

The gene calls are TRBV5-4 and TRBJ2-3; a possible D gene is TRBD1 (6 bases). The length of the CDR3 is 15 residues. V was clipped by 4 bases and J by 6 bases, with 18 bases between them. Germline-derived CDR1 and CDR2 are SGHNT and YYREEE (reference sequence). Written as DNA, the CDR3 is TGTGCCAGCAGCGCCCGGGACATTACCTCTGATACGCAGTATTTT. Amino acid sequence: CASSARDITSDTQYF.

The chain joins TRBV19 to TRBJ1-1; maybe TRBD1 (6 bases). The ends were cut back, 5 bases at V and 8 bases at J, with 9 bases in the middle. Germline CDR1 and CDR2: LNHDA and SQIVND (reference sequence). CDR3 length equals 11 residues. The CDR3 nucleotides read TGTGCCAGTAGTTTCGGGACAGAAGCTTTCTTT. This codes for CASSFGTEAFF.

This clone was counted between two and nine times. This rearrangement joins TRBV12-3 or TRBV12-4 to TRBJ1-4; D may be TRBD1 (5 bases). V lost 3 bases to trimming and J lost 10 bases, with 9 bases between them. The CDR3 contains 12 residues. CDR3 amino acids: CASSFGGTKLFF. The CDR3 nucleotides read TGTGCCAGCAGTTTCGGGGGTACAAAACTGTTTTTT.

This sequence joins TRBV27 and TRBJ2-2; 11 positions agree with TRBD1. From germline, CDR1 is MNHEY and CDR2 SMNVEV (reference sequence). This CDR3 region has 18 residues. V was pared by 5 bases and J by 1 base, with 9 bases of the junction left unmatched. CDR3: CASSLRTGGVKNTGELFF. CDR3 sequence (DNA): TGTGCCAGCAGTCTCCGGACAGGGGGCGTGAAGAACACCGGGGAGCTGTTTTTT.

V usage is TRBV29-1 and J usage is TRBJ2-2, with 13 bases fitting TRBD2. CDR1 is SQVTM, CDR2 ANQGSEA, per germline. V shed 6 bases, J shed 4 bases, and the junction held 5 bases outside the gene matches. This CDR3 has 15 amino acids. The CDR3 bases are TGCAGCGTCCGCGGACTAGCGGGGGCCACCGGGGAGCTGTTTTTT. Translated, it gives CSVRGLAGATGELFF.

This chain uses TRBV27 with TRBJ2-3; 10 bases align to TRBD2. The V gene end was trimmed by 4 bases and the J gene end by 8 bases; junction bases not matched to a gene: 9. CDR3 length: 15 amino acids. Germline values: CDR1 MNHEY, CDR2 SMNVEV (reference sequence). The CDR3 DNA reads as TGTGCCAGCAGTTCGGGGAGCGGGAGGGGTGGTACGCAGTATTTT. Translation gives CASSSGSGRGGTQYF.

The chain is built from TRBV2 and TRBJ2-1; D might be TRBD2 (6 bases). Trimming left V 7 bases short and J 2 bases short, with 15 bases between. The V gene's germline CDR1 is SNHLY and CDR2 FYNNEI. This CDR3 is 15 amino acids long. CDR3 bases: TGTGCCAGCATCGAGGACTATGACCCCTACAATGAGCAGTTCTTC. This gives the protein CASIEDYDPYNEQFF.

Here the CDR3 DNA reads TGTGCCAGCAGCTTGGATGGGGGGGACCTTTATTTAGATGAGCAGTTCTTC. Amino acids: CASSLDGGDLYLDEQFF. The rearrangement links TRBV5-6 to TRBJ2-1, with 7 bases lining up with TRBD2. Germline CDR1 is SGHDT and CDR2 is YYEEEE. The CDR3 has 17 residues. V shed 0 bases, J shed 8 bases, and the junction held 14 bases outside the gene matches.

This chain uses TRBV19 with TRBJ2-5, with 7 bases matching TRBD1. The CDR3 is 14 residues long. Germline trimming cut 5 bases from V and 5 bases from J; bases unmatched to any gene: 8. The germline CDR1 and CDR2 sequences are LNHDA and SQIVND (reference sequence). For the CDR3, the DNA is TGTGCCAGTAGTCCCCGACAGGGTCGGGAGACCCAGTACTTC. It translates to CASSPRQGRETQYF.

The chain recombines TRBV10-2 with TRBJ2-7, with a tentative D call TRBD2 (5 bases). The CDR3 sequence is 13 residues long. Germline CDR1 reads WSHSY; CDR2 reads SAAADI. The V end lost 6 bases, the J end lost 4 bases, and 13 bases lay between the germline ends. The CDR3 DNA is TGCGCCAGCAGCGGACTCCTCTCATACGAGCAGTACTTC. As protein: CASSGLLSYEQYF.

The J gene is TRBJ2-7, the V gene TRBV6-7; TRBD2 matches 7 bases. TRBV6-7 belongs to the ORF category, with a function that is uncertain. V trimming: 6 bases; J trimming: 3 bases; junction bases outside the gene matches: 11. This CDR3 comprises 15 residues. The DNA for the CDR3 is TGTGCCAGCAGACCGCCCTTGGCGGGAGTCTACGAGCAGTACTTC. It translates to CASRPPLAGVYEQYF.

This clone was counted a single time. The J gene is TRBJ1-2, the V gene TRBV10-3, with 8 bases aligning to TRBD1. With 2 bases clipped from V and 2 bases from J, the junction kept 4 bases outside the gene matches. Germline-derived CDR1 and CDR2 are ENHRY and SYGVKD. The CDR3 is made up of 15 amino acids. The CDR3, as DNA: TGTGCCATCAGTGAGCCCGGACAGGGCAACTATGGCTACACCTTC. Residues: CAISEPGQGNYGYTF.

This rearrangement joins TRBV7-8 to TRBJ2-1; TRBD2 matches 8 bases. The V and J ends lost 3 bases and 8 bases, in that order; junction bases with no gene match: 6. The CDR3 sequence is 14 residues long. CDR1 is SGHVS and CDR2 is FQNEAQ in the germline V gene. The CDR3, as DNA: TGTGCCAGCAGCTTGGCCAGCGGGAGCCATGAGCAGTTCTTC. It yields the protein CASSLASGSHEQFF. The variable domain in full, completed from reference TRBV7-8 and TRBJ2-1, reads GAGVSQSPRYKVAKRGQDVALRCDPISGHVSLFWYQQALGQGPEFLTYFQNEAQLDKSGLPSDRFFAERPEGSVSTLKIQRTQQEDSAVYLCASSLASGSHEQFFGPGTRLTVL.

V is TRBV7-8 and J is TRBJ2-1; 14 nucleotides line up with TRBD2. This CDR3 region has 20 residues. Germline CDR1 reads SGHVS; CDR2 reads FQNEAQ. V lost 5 bases, J lost 4 bases, and 16 bases stayed unmatched. CDR3 sequence reads: CASSPGLAGGTQPKYNEQFF. The CDR3 DNA sequence: TGTGCCAGCAGCCCCGGACTAGCGGGAGGCACCCAACCGAAATACAATGAGCAGTTCTTC.

The chain recombines TRBV9 with TRBJ2-1, with 10 nucleotides matching TRBD2. V trimming: 0 bases; J trimming: 7 bases; junction bases outside the gene matches: 7. Germline CDR1 reads SGDLS; CDR2 reads YYNGEE. The CDR3 spans 16 residues. The DNA for the CDR3 is TGTGCCAGCAGCGTAGTGAGCGGGAGGGCCGGGAATGAGCAGTTCTTC. Translated: CASSVVSGRAGNEQFF.

This chain connects TRBV10-3 to TRBJ1-6, with D maybe TRBD1 (6 bases). V was clipped by 2 bases and J by 7 bases, with 12 bases between them. The CDR3 extends over 15 amino acids. From germline, CDR1 is ENHRY and CDR2 SYGVKD. The CDR3 reads CAISEGQGWNSPLHF. CDR3 bases: TGTGCCATCAGTGAGGGTCAGGGGTGGAATTCACCCCTCCACTTT.